These 15 T cell receptor beta chains originate from one sample sequenced in a study of CD8+CD57+ T cells in acquired aplastic anemia. Genomic DNA templated the TCR beta VDJ and CDR3 profiling. TCRdb itself ran the reads through MiXCR, one entry per CDR3 protein. The data show about 190,000 distinct CDR3 sequences, with less than 60% seen just once and about 8.8% held by the top ten. It was patients with CD8+CD57+ cell expansion by flow cytometry who were chosen for sequencing. Sample: sorted CD4+, CD8+, or CD8+CD57+ T cells (not recorded which) from PBMCs. All receptors come from a human donor with aplastic anemia.

A note on this clonotype: The CDR3 carries no conserved terminal phenylalanine or tryptophan, so it likely arises from a read error. This rearrangement joins TRBV2 to TRBJ2-2, with D possibly TRBD2 on 6 matching bases. The CDR3 sequence is 16 residues long. V gave up 1 base and J gave up 1 base, with 10 bases separating them. Germline values: CDR1 SNHLY, CDR2 FYNNEI. The CDR3 loop reads CASSEGWGVNTGELFS. The DNA for the CDR3 is TGTGCCAGCAGTGAAGGATGGGGGGTGAACACCGGGGAGCTGTTTTCT.

This clonotype was detected many times. V and J are TRBV7-8 and TRBJ1-6, with D perhaps matching TRBD1 (5 bases). CDR3 length: 13 amino acids. V lost 3 bases and J 6 bases, leaving 6 bases between the germline ends. The V gene's germline CDR1 is SGHVS and CDR2 FQNEAQ. CDR3 in DNA: TGTGCCAGCAGCTTGGGGGGTAATTCACCCCTCCACTTT. As protein: CASSLGGNSPLHF. The entire variable domain, with the rest obtained from reference TRBV7-8 and TRBJ1-6, is as follows: GAGVSQSPRYKVAKRGQDVALRCDPISGHVSLFWYQQALGQGPEFLTYFQNEAQLDKSGLPSDRFFAERPEGSVSTLKIQRTQQEDSAVYLCASSLGGNSPLHFGNGTRLTVT.

This clonotype was found a few times. The chain carries TRBV6-1 and TRBJ1-5; no firm D call. The germline V and J ends were trimmed by 4 bases and 2 bases, with 12 bases remaining between them. Germline loops: CDR1 MNHNS, CDR2 SASEGT. CDR3 size: 15 residues. The CDR3 region is CASSVETGGNQPQHF. In nucleotides, the CDR3 is TGTGCCAGCAGTGTGGAGACCGGTGGCAATCAGCCCCAGCATTTT.

As regards this clonotype: A much larger clonotype is one base distant, so this may be a read error. J is TRBJ1-6 and V is TRBV7-3, with D unresolved. CDR1 and CDR2 from the germline V gene are SGHTA and FQGTGA. Trimming left V 8 bases short and J 9 bases short, with 11 bases between. This CDR3 has 12 residues. The CDR3 here is CASGSGSSPLHF. CDR3 bases: TGTGCCAGCGGCTCGGGGAGTTCACCCCTCCACTTT.

V usage is TRBV15 and J usage is TRBJ2-3; D remains unclear. The CDR3 sequence is 15 residues long. Germline assignment: CDR1 LNHNV and CDR2 YYDKDF (reference sequence). V dropped 3 bases and J dropped 4 bases, with 14 bases sitting between them. CDR3 residues: CATSRRLGNSDTQYF. In DNA, the CDR3 is TGTGCCACCAGCAGGAGACTTGGTAATTCAGATACGCAGTATTTT.

V and J are TRBV9 and TRBJ2-3, with unresolved D. V lost 4 bases and J 2 bases, leaving 11 bases between the germline ends. This CDR3 contains 14 residues. Per the germline V gene, CDR1 is SGDLS and CDR2 is YYNGEE. The CDR3: CASSQRQVTDTQYF. CDR3 DNA: TGTGCCAGCAGCCAGCGACAAGTCACAGATACGCAGTATTTT.

CDR3 coding DNA: TGTGCCAGCAGCCGAGAGACAGGGGCCGAGCAGTACTTC. Translated: CASSRETGAEQYF. The V gene is TRBV2, the J gene TRBJ2-7, with 8 bases lining up with TRBD1. V lost 6 bases and J lost 6; bases outside the gene matches: 7. The length of the CDR3 is 13 residues. CDR1 is SNHLY, CDR2 FYNNEI, per germline.

The chain links TRBV20-1 to TRBJ2-3, with 10 bases lining up with TRBD2. Germline-derived CDR1 and CDR2 are DFQATT and SNEGSKA (reference sequence). Trimming cost V 5 bases and J 3 bases; bases outside gene matches: 5. The length of the CDR3 is 14 residues. Written as DNA, the CDR3 is TGCAGTGCTCCTAGCGGGAGTCGGACAGATACGCAGTATTTT. This codes for CSAPSGSRTDTQYF.

The chain combines TRBV20-1 with TRBJ2-7, with D possibly being TRBD1 or TRBD2 (6 bases each). The CDR3 spans 12 residues. Per the germline V gene, CDR1 is DFQATT and CDR2 is SNEGSKA (reference sequence). Between the trimmed V and J ends, which lost 4 bases and 6 bases, there was a span of 13 bases. CDR3 region: CSAISGGREQYF. CDR3 coding DNA: TGCAGTGCTATTTCTGGGGGGCGCGAGCAGTACTTC.

The chain carries TRBV20-1 and TRBJ2-1; D is possibly TRBD2 (7 bases). The germline gives CDR1 DFQATT, CDR2 SNEGSKA (reference sequence). The length of the CDR3 is 16 residues. V was trimmed by 1 base and J by 0 bases, leaving 13 bases between them. The CDR3 protein is CSARVGGGSSYNEQFF. The CDR3 DNA reads TGCAGTGCTAGAGTCGGGGGCGGGAGCTCCTACAATGAGCAGTTCTTC.

This clonotype has at least ten counts. This chain links TRBV20-1 with TRBJ2-7; D may be TRBD1 (5 bases). Looked up from germline, CDR1 is DFQATT and CDR2 is SNEGSKA (reference sequence). This CDR3 is built from 15 residues. V gave up 0 bases and J gave up 3 bases, with 15 bases separating them. CDR3 sequence reads: CSARDQGSLIYEQYF. Written as DNA, the CDR3 is TGCAGTGCTAGAGATCAGGGCTCCCTGATCTACGAGCAGTACTTC.

This chain joins TRBV9 and TRBJ2-1, with D maybe TRBD2 (5 bases). The germline V gene has CDR1 SGDLS and CDR2 YYNGEE. This CDR3 contains 13 residues. V was cut by 3 bases and J by 7 bases, with 11 bases left in between. The CDR3 sequence: CASSGVDWNEQFF. The CDR3 DNA reads TGTGCCAGCAGCGGGGTGGACTGGAATGAGCAGTTCTTC. Looking up the rest from reference TRBV9 and TRBJ2-1 gives the full variable domain: DSGVTQTPKHLITATGQRVTLRCSPRSGDLSVYWYQQSLDQGLQFLIQYYNGEERAKGNILERFSAQQFPDLHSELNLSSLELGDSALYFCASSGVDWNEQFFGPGTRLTVL.

This chain uses TRBV15 with TRBJ2-7, with D unclear. The germline CDR1 and CDR2 sequences are LNHNV and YYDKDF (reference sequence). Between the trimmed V and J ends, which lost 0 bases and 0 bases, there was a span of 9 bases. The CDR3 is made up of 15 amino acids. For the CDR3, the DNA is TGTGCCACCAGCAGAGATCAAACAGTCTCCTACGAGCAGTACTTC. It specifies CATSRDQTVSYEQYF.

In this sample, this clonotype turned up many times. V and J are TRBV12-5 and TRBJ2-7, with 16 positions matching TRBD2. V was clipped by 5 bases and J by 7 bases; unmatched bases: 5. Germline V gene data show CDR1 as LGHNT and CDR2 as FRNRAP. This CDR3 is 15 amino acids long. This CDR3 is CASGLGLAGGVEQYF. CDR3 nucleotide sequence: TGTGCTAGTGGTCTGGGACTAGCGGGAGGGGTGGAGCAGTACTTC.

This chain joins TRBV10-3 and TRBJ2-7, with 11 bases matching TRBD1. CDR3 length equals 14 residues. CDR1 and CDR2 from the germline V gene are ENHRY and SYGVKD. Trimming cost V 3 bases and J 7 bases; bases outside gene matches: 5. The CDR3 loop is CAISDGTGGWEQYF. The CDR3 region has the DNA TGTGCCATCAGTGACGGGACAGGGGGTTGGGAGCAGTACTTC.